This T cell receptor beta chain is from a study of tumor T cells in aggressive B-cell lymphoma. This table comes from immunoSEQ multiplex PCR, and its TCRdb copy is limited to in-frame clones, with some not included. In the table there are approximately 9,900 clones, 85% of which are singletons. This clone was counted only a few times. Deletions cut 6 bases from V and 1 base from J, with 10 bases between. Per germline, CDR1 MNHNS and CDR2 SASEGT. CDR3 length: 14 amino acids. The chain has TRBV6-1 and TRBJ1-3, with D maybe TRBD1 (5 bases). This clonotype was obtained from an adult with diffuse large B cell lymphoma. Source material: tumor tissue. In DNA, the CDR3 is TGTGCCAGCAGGGGCAGGGTTTCTGGAAACACCATATATTTT. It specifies CASRGRVSGNTIYF.